This T cell receptor (beta chain) originates from a study of CXCR3-negative and CXCR3-positive naive CD8 T cells. General observations from the study: Whereas memory cells differed, naive CXCR3-negative and CXCR3-positive cells shared similar TRBV-TRBJ usage. A higher hydrophobicity marked the TRB CDR3s of CXCR3-positive naive cells versus CXCR3-negative naive cells.

Naivety in CD8+ T cells corresponded to a CD45RO-CCR7+CD27+CD95- phenotype. This clonotype is called medium-sized based on its frequency. No antigen is known for it. Through 5' RACE with UMI labels, the TRB cDNA libraries were prepared. Reanalyzing the 5' RACE reads, TCRdb keeps one entry per CDR3 protein, without DNA. Its clone listing holds about 2,700 distinct CDR3 sequences. Germline values: CDR1 SGHTA, CDR2 FQGNSA. The CDR3 consists of 13 residues. V and J are TRBV7-2 and TRBJ2-5; TCRdb returns TRBD2, unconfirmable since there is no DNA. The source is a human donor in good health. Some clones in this sample may be carry-over from other donors' samples. Sequenced input: naive CXCR3+ CD8+ T cells from blood. Specified subset: CD45RO-CCR7+CD27+CD95- naive CD8+ T cells expressing CXCR3 (TNR3+). CDR3 in amino acids: CASSLGLAETQYF.